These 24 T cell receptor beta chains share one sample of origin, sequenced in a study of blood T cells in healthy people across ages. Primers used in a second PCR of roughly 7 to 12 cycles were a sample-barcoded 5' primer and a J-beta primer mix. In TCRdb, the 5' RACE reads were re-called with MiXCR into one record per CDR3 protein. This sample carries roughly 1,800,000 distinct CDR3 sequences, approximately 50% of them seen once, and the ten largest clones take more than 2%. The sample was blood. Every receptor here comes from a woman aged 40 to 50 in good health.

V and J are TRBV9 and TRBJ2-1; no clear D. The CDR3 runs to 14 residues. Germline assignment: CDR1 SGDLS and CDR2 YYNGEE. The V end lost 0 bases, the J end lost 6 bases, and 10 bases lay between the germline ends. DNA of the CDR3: TGTGCCAGCAGCGTAGAGGTATGGAGCAATGAGCAGTTCTTC. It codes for CASSVEVWSNEQFF.

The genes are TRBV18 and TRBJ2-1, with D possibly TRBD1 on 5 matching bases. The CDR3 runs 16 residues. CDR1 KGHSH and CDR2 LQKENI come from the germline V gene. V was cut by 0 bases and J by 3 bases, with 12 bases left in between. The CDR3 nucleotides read TGTGCCAGCTCACCACCGGCAGGGTTGGGCTACAATGAGCAGTTCTTC. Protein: CASSPPAGLGYNEQFF. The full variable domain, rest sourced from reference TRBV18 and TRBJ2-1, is NAGVMQNPRHLVRRRGQEARLRCSPMKGHSHVYWYRQLPEEGLKFMVYLQKENIIDESGMPKERFSAEFPKEGPSILRIQQVVRGDSAAYFCASSPPAGLGYNEQFFGPGTRLTVL.

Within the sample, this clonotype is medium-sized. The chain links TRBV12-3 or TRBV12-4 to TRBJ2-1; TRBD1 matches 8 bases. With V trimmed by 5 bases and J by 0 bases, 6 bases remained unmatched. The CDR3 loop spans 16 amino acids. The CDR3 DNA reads TGTGCCAGCAGTCCTCCAGGGGGCAACTCCTACAATGAGCAGTTCTTC. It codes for CASSPPGGNSYNEQFF.

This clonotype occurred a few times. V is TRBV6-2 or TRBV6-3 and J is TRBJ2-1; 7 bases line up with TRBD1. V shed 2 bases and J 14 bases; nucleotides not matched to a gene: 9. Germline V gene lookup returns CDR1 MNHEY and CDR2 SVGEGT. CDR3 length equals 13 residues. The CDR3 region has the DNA TGTGCCAGCAGTTACGGGGGACAGCCTAAGGAGTTCTTC. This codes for CASSYGGQPKEFF.

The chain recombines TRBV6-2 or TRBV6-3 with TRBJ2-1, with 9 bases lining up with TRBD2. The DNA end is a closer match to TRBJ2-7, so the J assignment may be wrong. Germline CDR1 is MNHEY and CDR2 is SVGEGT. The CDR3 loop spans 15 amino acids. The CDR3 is CASRVYAGGYNEQYF. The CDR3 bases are TGTGCCAGCAGGGTTTATGCGGGGGGGTACAATGAGCAGTACTTC.

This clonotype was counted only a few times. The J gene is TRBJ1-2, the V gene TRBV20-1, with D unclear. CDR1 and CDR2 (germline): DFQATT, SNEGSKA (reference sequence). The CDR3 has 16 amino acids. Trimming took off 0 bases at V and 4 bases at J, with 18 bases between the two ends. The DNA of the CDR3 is TGCAGTGCTAGAGATCCGGTGGAAGGGATCCTCTATGGCTACACCTTC. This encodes CSARDPVEGILYGYTF.

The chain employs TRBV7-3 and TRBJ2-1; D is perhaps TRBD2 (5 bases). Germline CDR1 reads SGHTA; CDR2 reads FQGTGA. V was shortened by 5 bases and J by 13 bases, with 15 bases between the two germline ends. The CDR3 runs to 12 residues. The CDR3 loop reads CASSPEGLTQFF. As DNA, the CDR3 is TGTGCCAGCAGCCCCGAGGGCCTTACCCAGTTCTTC.

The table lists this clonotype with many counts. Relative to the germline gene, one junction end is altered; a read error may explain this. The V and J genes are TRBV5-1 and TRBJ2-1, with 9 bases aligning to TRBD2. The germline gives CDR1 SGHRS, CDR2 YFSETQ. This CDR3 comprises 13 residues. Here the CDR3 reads CASSGGSYNEQFF. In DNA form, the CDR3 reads TGTGCCAGCAGCGGGGGGTCCTACAATGAGCAGTTCTTC.

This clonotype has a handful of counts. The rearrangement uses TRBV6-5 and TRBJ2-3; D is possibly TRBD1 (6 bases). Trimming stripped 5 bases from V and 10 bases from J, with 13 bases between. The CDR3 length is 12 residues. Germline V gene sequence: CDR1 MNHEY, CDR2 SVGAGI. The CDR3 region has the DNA TGTGCCAGCAGTAGAGACAGGTCGGCGCAGTATTTT. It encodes CASSRDRSAQYF.

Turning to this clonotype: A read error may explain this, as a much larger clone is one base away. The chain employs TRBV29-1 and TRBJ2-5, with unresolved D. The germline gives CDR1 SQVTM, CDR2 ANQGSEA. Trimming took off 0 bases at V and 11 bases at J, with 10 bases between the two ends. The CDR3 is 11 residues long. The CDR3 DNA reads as TGCAGCGTTGAAGATCACAATGAGCAGTACTTC. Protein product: CSVEDHNEQYF.

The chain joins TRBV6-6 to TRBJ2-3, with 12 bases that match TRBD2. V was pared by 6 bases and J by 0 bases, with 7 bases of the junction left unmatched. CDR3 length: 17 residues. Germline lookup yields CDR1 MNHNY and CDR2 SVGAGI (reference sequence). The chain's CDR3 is CASRLAGGQTSTDTQYF. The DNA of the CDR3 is TGTGCCAGCAGACTAGCGGGGGGACAAACTAGCACAGATACGCAGTATTTT.

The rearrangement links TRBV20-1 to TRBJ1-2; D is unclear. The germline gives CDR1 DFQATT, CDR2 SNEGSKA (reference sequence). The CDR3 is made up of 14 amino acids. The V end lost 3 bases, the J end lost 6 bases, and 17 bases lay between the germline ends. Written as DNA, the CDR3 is TGCAGTGCTAGTGGGTACCGCCCCGTGGATGGCTACACCTTC. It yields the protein CSASGYRPVDGYTF.

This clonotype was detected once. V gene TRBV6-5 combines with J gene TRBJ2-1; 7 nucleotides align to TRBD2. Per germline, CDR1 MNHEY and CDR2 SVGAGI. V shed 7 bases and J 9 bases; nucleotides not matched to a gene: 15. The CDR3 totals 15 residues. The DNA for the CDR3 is TGTGCCAGCATTCCTACTAGCGCTTGGATCGGTGAGCAGTTCTTC. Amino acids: CASIPTSAWIGEQFF.

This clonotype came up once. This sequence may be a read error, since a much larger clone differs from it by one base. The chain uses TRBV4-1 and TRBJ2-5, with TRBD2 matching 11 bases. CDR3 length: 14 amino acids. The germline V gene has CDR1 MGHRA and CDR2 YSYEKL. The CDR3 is CTSSALAGDETQYF. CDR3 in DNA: TGCACCAGCAGCGCACTAGCGGGGGACGAGACCCAGTACTTC.

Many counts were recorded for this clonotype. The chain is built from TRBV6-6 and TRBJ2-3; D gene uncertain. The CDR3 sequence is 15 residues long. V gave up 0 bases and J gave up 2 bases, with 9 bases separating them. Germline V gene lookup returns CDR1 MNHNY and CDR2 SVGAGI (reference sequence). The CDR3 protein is CASSYSAGYTDTQYF. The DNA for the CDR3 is TGTGCCAGCAGTTACTCTGCAGGCTACACAGATACGCAGTATTTT.

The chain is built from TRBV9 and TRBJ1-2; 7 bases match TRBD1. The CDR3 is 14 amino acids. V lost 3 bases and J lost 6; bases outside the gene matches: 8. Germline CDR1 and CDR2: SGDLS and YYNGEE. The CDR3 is CASSAETGAHGYTF. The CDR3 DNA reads TGTGCCAGCAGCGCCGAAACAGGGGCCCATGGCTACACCTTC.

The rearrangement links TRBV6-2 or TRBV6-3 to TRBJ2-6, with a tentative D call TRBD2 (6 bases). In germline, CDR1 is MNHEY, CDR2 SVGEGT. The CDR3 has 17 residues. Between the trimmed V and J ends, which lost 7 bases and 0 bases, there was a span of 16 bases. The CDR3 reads CASTGGDGLSGANVLTF. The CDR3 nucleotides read TGTGCCAGCACCGGCGGGGACGGACTCTCTGGGGCCAACGTCCTGACTTTC.

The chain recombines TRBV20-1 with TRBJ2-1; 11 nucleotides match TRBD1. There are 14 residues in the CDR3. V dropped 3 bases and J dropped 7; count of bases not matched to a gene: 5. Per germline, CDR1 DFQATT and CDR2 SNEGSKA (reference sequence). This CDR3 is CSASGQGAGNEQFF. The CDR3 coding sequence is TGCAGTGCTAGCGGACAGGGGGCCGGTAATGAGCAGTTCTTC.

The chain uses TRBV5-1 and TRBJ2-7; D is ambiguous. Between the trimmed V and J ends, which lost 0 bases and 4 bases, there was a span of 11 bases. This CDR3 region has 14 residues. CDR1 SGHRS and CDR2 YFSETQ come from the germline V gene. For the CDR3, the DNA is TGCGCCAGCAGCTTGGACACCTTCAAGTACGAGCAGTACTTC. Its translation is CASSLDTFKYEQYF.

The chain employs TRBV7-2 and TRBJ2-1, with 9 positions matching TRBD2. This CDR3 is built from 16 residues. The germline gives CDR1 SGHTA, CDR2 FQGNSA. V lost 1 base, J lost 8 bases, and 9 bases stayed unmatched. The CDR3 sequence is CASSLEGRGGWYEQFF. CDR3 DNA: TGTGCCAGCAGCTTAGAAGGGCGGGGGGGCTGGTATGAGCAGTTCTTC.

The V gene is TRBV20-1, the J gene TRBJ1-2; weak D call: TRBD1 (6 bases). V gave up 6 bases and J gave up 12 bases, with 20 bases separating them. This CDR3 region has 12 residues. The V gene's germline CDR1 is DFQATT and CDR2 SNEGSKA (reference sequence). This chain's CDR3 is CSATRGLRGNTF. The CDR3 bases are TGCAGTGCAACCCGGGGTCTCAGGGGAAACACCTTC.

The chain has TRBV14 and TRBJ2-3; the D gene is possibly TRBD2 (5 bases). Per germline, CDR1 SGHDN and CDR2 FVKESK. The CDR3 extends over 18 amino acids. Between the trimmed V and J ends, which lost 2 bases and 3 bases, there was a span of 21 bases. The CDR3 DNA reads TGTGCCAGCAGCCAAAGCCCGGCCAGCGGTGCGATTACAGATACGCAGTATTTT. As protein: CASSQSPASGAITDTQYF.

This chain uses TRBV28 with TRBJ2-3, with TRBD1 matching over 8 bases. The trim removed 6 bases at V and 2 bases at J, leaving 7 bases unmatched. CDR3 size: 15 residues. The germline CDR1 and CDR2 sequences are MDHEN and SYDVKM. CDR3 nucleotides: TGTGCCAGCAGCACTGTGACAGGGGCCACAGATACGCAGTATTTT. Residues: CASSTVTGATDTQYF. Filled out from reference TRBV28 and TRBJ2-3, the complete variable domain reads DVKVTQSSRYLVKRTGEKVFLECVQDMDHENMFWYRQDPGLGLRLIYFSYDVKMKEKGDIPEGYSVSREKKERFSLILESASTNQTSMYLCASSTVTGATDTQYFGPGTRLTVL.

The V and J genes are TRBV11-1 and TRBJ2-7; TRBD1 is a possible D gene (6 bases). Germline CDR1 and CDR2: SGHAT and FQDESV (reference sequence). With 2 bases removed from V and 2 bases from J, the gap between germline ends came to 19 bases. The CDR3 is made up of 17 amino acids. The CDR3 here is CASSLNSGHQIPYEQYF. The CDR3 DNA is TGTGCCAGCAGCTTAAACTCGGGACACCAAATTCCCTACGAGCAGTACTTC.